This T cell receptor (beta chain) was sequenced in a study of shared clonotypes between healthy human individuals. Repertoires were generated with immunoSEQ multiplex PCR, while TCRdb's copy carries only in-frame clones and drops some. Of roughly 550,000 clones in the sample, 95% to 96% were seen once. Germline loops: CDR1 SGHDN, CDR2 FVKESK. Trimming pared 2 bases from V and 1 base from J, leaving 6 bases between. The CDR3 runs 14 residues. General study results and limits: Represented genetic and exposure-history diversity was restricted by having few donors. Rarefaction exposed incomplete sorted-subset sequencing despite large depth. Naive subsets usually exceeded memory subsets in estimated richness. Among a handful of donors, about 5% of naive CD4 clonotypes were found in common.

Positive CCR7 selection of CD45RO-negative cells yielded the naive CD8 cells, and terminally differentiated effector memory CD45RA+ cells were excluded. Turning to this clone: Its matching antigen is unknown.

The receptor comes from a woman aged 30 to 39 in good health. Sequencing was carried out using naive CD8+ T cells sorted from blood. The chain couples TRBV14 to TRBJ1-3; a weak D match, TRBD1 (6 bases). The CDR3 nucleotides are TGTGCCAGCAGCCAACAGGGGTCTGGAAACACCATATATTTT. Its translation is CASSQQGSGNTIYF.